This passage covers 32 T cell receptor beta chains from one sample sequenced in a study of spatial heterogeneity in lung cancer. Time point indicated: sample taken at primary tumor resection. TCRdb processed the 5' RACE reads anew with MiXCR; each CDR3 protein has one entry. The sample lists thousands of distinct CDR3 sequences; over 7.5% were seen once. The sequences come from normal lung tissue next to the tumor, collected at surgery. The receptors were gathered from a male donor with early-stage non-small cell lung cancer.

In its sample, this clonotype ranks as medium-sized. CDR3 sequence: CASSLTGNTEAFF. The CDR3 nucleotides read TGTGCCAGCAGCTTAACAGGGAACACTGAAGCTTTCTTT. The rearrangement joins TRBV7-6 to TRBJ1-1; D is possibly TRBD1 (5 bases). Germline assignment: CDR1 SGHVS and CDR2 FNYEAQ. The CDR3 extends over 13 amino acids. Trimming removed 2 bases from V and 1 base from J, with 5 bases in between. The variable domain in full, completed from reference TRBV7-6 and TRBJ1-1, reads GAGVSQSPRYKVTKRGQDVALRCDPISGHVSLYWYRQALGQGPEFLTYFNYEAQQDKSGLPNDRFSAERPEGSISTLTIQRTEQRDSAMYRCASSLTGNTEAFFGQGTRLTVV.

This chain connects TRBV24-1 to TRBJ1-5; no definite D call. Germline CDR1 and CDR2: KGHDR and SFDVKD. V lost 4 bases and J lost 11, with 14 bases in between. The CDR3 length is 13 residues. The CDR3 nucleotides read TGTGCCACCAGTGACCTCGAGGGTTCGACCCAGCATTTT. It codes for CATSDLEGSTQHF.

This clonotype appeared many times. The chain is built from TRBV20-1 and TRBJ2-3, with 7 positions matching TRBD2. Germline-derived CDR1 and CDR2 are DFQATT and SNEGSKA (reference sequence). This CDR3 is built from 15 residues. V lost 3 bases, J lost 3 bases, and 9 bases stayed unmatched. The DNA for the CDR3 is TGCAGTGCTAGGGACGCGGGAGAGGGAACAGATACGCAGTATTTT. Protein sequence: CSARDAGEGTDTQYF.

This clonotype appeared many times. V and J are TRBV9 and TRBJ2-7; the D gene is possibly TRBD2 (5 bases). There are 14 residues in the CDR3. Germline V gene sequence: CDR1 SGDLS, CDR2 YYNGEE. Trimming removed 0 bases at V and 4 bases at J, with 11 bases between. In DNA form, the CDR3 reads TGTGCCAGCAGCGTAGACCTAGGAGGATACGAGCAGTACTTC. Translating gives CASSVDLGGYEQYF.

The gene calls are TRBV25-1 and TRBJ2-2; D may be TRBD1 (6 bases). Germline CDR1 MGHDK, CDR2 SYGVNS. The CDR3 consists of 15 residues. The V end was cut by 5 bases, the J end by 7 bases, with 17 bases between. The CDR3 sequence: CASSPDRALIGELFF. The CDR3 DNA reads as TGTGCCAGCAGTCCGGACAGAGCCTTGATCGGGGAGCTGTTTTTT.

This clonotype is classed as medium-sized. The chain employs TRBV6-2 or TRBV6-3 and TRBJ2-7; D may correspond to TRBD1 or TRBD2 (6 bases each). The V and J ends lost 3 bases and 3 bases respectively, with 9 bases between them. The CDR3 runs 13 residues. Germline V gene data show CDR1 as MNHEY and CDR2 as SVGEGT. The CDR3 coding sequence is TGTGCCAGCAGTTATGGGGGGCGCTACGAGCAGTACTTC. This encodes CASSYGGRYEQYF.

This clonotype is termed medium-sized. V and J are TRBV28 and TRBJ2-1, with D perhaps TRBD1 or TRBD2 (6 bases each). The CDR3 contains 15 residues. Trimming took off 3 bases at V and 5 bases at J, with 14 bases between the two ends. The germline V gene has CDR1 MDHEN and CDR2 SYDVKM. CDR3 sequence reads: CASSLGRGQDNEQFF. The CDR3 nucleotides are TGTGCCAGCAGTTTGGGCCGGGGGCAGGACAATGAGCAGTTCTTC.

Relative to its sample, this clonotype is medium-sized. This chain links TRBV7-2 with TRBJ2-3; 11 nucleotides agree with TRBD2. This CDR3 is 15 amino acids long. V lost 8 bases and J lost 1; bases outside the gene matches: 5. Germline CDR1 is SGHTA and CDR2 is FQGNSA. The CDR3 region has the DNA TGTGCCAGCGCGGGACTAGCGGTCCGCACAGATACGCAGTATTTT. Amino acid sequence: CASAGLAVRTDTQYF.

This clonotype is large. The chain couples TRBV30 to TRBJ1-6; D possibly corresponds to TRBD1 (6 bases). This CDR3 region has 14 residues. Trimming removed 3 bases from V and 7 bases from J, with 13 bases in between. CDR1 is GTSNPN, CDR2 SVGIG, per germline (reference sequence). The CDR3 protein is CAWSVRDKNSPLHF. As DNA, the CDR3 is TGTGCCTGGAGCGTCCGGGACAAGAATTCACCCCTCCACTTT. Combining the CDR3 with reference TRBV30 and TRBJ1-6 gives the whole variable domain SQTIHQWPATLVQPVGSPLSLECTVEGTSNPNLYWYRQAAGRGLQLLFYSVGIGQISSEVPQNLSASRPQDRQFILSSKKLLLSDSGFYLCAWSVRDKNSPLHFGNGTRLTVT.

This clonotype rates as medium-sized. The rearrangement joins TRBV10-3 to TRBJ1-1; 10 positions agree with TRBD1. The CDR3 contains 17 residues. Germline V lookup: CDR1 ENHRY, CDR2 SYGVKD. V trimming: 4 bases; J trimming: 1 base; junction bases outside the gene matches: 9. CDR3 protein: CAISGFPGQGGNTEAFF. For the CDR3, the DNA is TGTGCCATCAGTGGATTTCCCGGACAGGGGGGGAACACTGAAGCTTTCTTT.

This clonotype was detected many times. The rearrangement links TRBV5-6 to TRBJ2-2; the D call may be TRBD1 or TRBD2 (6 bases each). The CDR3 contains 16 residues. CDR1 is SGHDT, CDR2 YYEEEE, per germline. Between the trimmed V and J ends, which lost 1 base and 4 bases, there was a span of 14 bases. The CDR3 sequence is CASSLPGGGFTGELFF. The CDR3 DNA reads TGTGCCAGCAGCTTGCCCGGAGGGGGTTTCACCGGGGAGCTGTTTTTT.

This clonotype was recorded many times. This chain joins TRBV20-1 and TRBJ2-1; D is unclear. V was trimmed by 1 base and J by 1 base, leaving 14 bases between them. Germline V CDR1 and CDR2: DFQATT, SNEGSKA (reference sequence). This CDR3 has 16 residues. The chain's CDR3 is CSARGPSQRSYNEQFF. The CDR3 coding sequence is TGCAGTGCTAGAGGTCCAAGCCAACGATCCTACAATGAGCAGTTCTTC.

This clonotype is termed medium-sized. The CDR3 loop reads CASRGRNSGNTIYF. The DNA of the CDR3 is TGTGCCAGCAGAGGGAGGAACTCTGGAAACACCATATATTTT. The V call is TRBV3-1, the J call TRBJ1-3, with unresolved D. The CDR3 sequence is 14 residues long. The germline V and J ends were trimmed by 6 bases and 0 bases, with 9 bases remaining between them. Germline V CDR1 and CDR2: LGHDT, YNNKEL (reference sequence). Combining the CDR3 with reference TRBV3-1 and TRBJ1-3 gives the whole variable domain DTAVSQTPKYLVTQMGNDKSIKCEQNLGHDTMYWYKQDSKKFLKIMFSYNNKELIINETVPNRFSPKSPDKAHLNLHINSLELGDSAVYFCASRGRNSGNTIYFGEGSWLTVV.

By share, this clonotype ranks as medium-sized. The V gene is TRBV10-2, the J gene TRBJ2-2; D unresolved. The CDR3 covers 12 residues. Trimming shortened V by 4 bases and J by 6 bases, and 6 bases separated the two germline ends. The germline CDR1 and CDR2 sequences are WSHSY and SAAADI. The CDR3 DNA reads TGCGCCAGCAGTGTCTCAGCCGGGGAGCTGTTTTTT. This translates into CASSVSAGELFF.

By frequency in the sample, this clonotype is medium-sized (0.01 to 0.1%). Written as DNA, the CDR3 is TGTGCCAGCAGCCGAGCGGACTACAATGAGCAGTTCTTC. Its translation: CASSRADYNEQFF. The chain carries TRBV5-6 and TRBJ2-1, with a weak D call TRBD2 (5 bases). Germline CDR1 reads SGHDT; CDR2 reads YYEEEE. This CDR3 contains 13 residues. V lost 4 bases, J lost 3 bases, and 8 bases lay in between.

In its sample, this clonotype is medium-sized. CDR3 sequence reads: CAISRLTGGNYEQYF. Here the CDR3 DNA reads TGTGCCATCAGTCGGTTGACAGGGGGCAACTACGAGCAGTACTTC. The chain recombines TRBV10-3 with TRBJ2-7; 10 bases line up with TRBD1. V dropped 5 bases and J dropped 3; count of bases not matched to a gene: 7. The germline V gene encodes CDR1 ENHRY and CDR2 SYGVKD. The CDR3 contains 15 residues.

This clonotype is medium-sized (0.01 to 0.1%) in the sample. The chain joins TRBV19 to TRBJ1-1; a weak D match, TRBD1 (6 bases). The CDR3 sequence is 13 residues long. The ends were cut back, 10 bases at V and 5 bases at J, with 17 bases in the middle. The V gene's germline CDR1 is LNHDA and CDR2 SQIVND (reference sequence). In DNA, the CDR3 is TGTGCCACCGAGGGGGGTCCGGGGACTGAAGCTTTCTTT. It specifies CATEGGPGTEAFF.

By its share, this clonotype is medium-sized. The CDR3 loop is CASSLAGGSGYTF. CDR3 coding DNA: TGTGCCAGCAGCTTAGCAGGAGGTAGTGGCTACACCTTC. The chain carries TRBV7-9 and TRBJ1-2, with no clear D. V gave up 0 bases and J gave up 7 bases, with 9 bases separating them. The germline V gene encodes CDR1 SEHNR and CDR2 FQNEAQ (reference sequence). The length of the CDR3 is 13 residues.

By sample share, this clonotype is medium-sized. The V gene is TRBV7-9, the J gene TRBJ2-5, with 10 positions matching TRBD1. The germline CDR1 and CDR2 sequences are SEHNR and FQNEAQ (reference sequence). This CDR3 is built from 14 residues. V dropped 2 bases and J dropped 4; count of bases not matched to a gene: 1. DNA for the CDR3: TGTGCCAGCAGCTTACGGACAGGGGGAGAGACCCAGTACTTC. It encodes CASSLRTGGETQYF.

This clonotype is judged medium-sized. The chain is built from TRBV19 and TRBJ1-5; D uncertain. This CDR3 comprises 16 residues. Germline values: CDR1 LNHDA, CDR2 SQIVND (reference sequence). V was shortened by 7 bases and J by 0 bases, with 16 bases between the two germline ends. The CDR3 DNA reads TGTGCCAGTAATCTAAAGACTCCGTATAGCAATCAGCCCCAGCATTTT. Translated, it gives CASNLKTPYSNQPQHF.

This clonotype occurred a few times. The chain couples TRBV10-3 to TRBJ2-7, with 8 positions matching TRBD1. V dropped 3 bases and J dropped 2; count of bases not matched to a gene: 6. The CDR3 runs to 15 residues. CDR1 is ENHRY, CDR2 SYGVKD, per germline. For the CDR3, the DNA is TGTGCCATCAGTGACTCGGGACAGGTACCCTACGAGCAGTACTTC. Translation gives CAISDSGQVPYEQYF.

This clonotype counts as medium-sized. The chain uses TRBV5-6 and TRBJ1-5, with a weak D call TRBD1 (6 bases). The ends were cut back, 4 bases at V and 9 bases at J, with 11 bases in the middle. Germline V gives CDR1 SGHDT, CDR2 YYEEEE. The CDR3 runs 12 residues. Here the CDR3 reads CASSARGGPQHF. In DNA form, the CDR3 reads TGTGCCAGCAGCGCCAGGGGTGGGCCCCAGCATTTT.

In its sample, this clonotype ranks as medium-sized. The gene calls are TRBV2 and TRBJ2-6; D is uncertain. The V end was cut by 6 bases, the J end by 0 bases, with 15 bases between. Germline lookup yields CDR1 SNHLY and CDR2 FYNNEI. This CDR3 is built from 17 residues. The CDR3 region is CASRPTAASSGANVLTF. CDR3 in DNA: TGTGCCAGCAGGCCCACAGCTGCCTCCTCTGGGGCCAACGTCCTGACTTTC.

This clonotype has at least ten counts. V usage is TRBV12-3 or TRBV12-4 and J usage is TRBJ1-1; 7 positions agree with TRBD1. The V and J ends lost 4 bases and 5 bases, in that order; junction bases with no gene match: 7. The CDR3 contains 14 residues. CDR3 residues: CASSSQGWGTEAFF. In DNA, the CDR3 is TGTGCCAGCAGTTCACAGGGGTGGGGAACTGAAGCTTTCTTT.

This clonotype was counted many times. The J gene is TRBJ2-3, the V gene TRBV20-1; 15 nucleotides align to TRBD2. The CDR3 covers 16 residues. The V segment lost 3 bases and the J segment 3 bases; nucleotides outside the gene matches: 4. Germline lookup yields CDR1 DFQATT and CDR2 SNEGSKA (reference sequence). CDR3 protein: CSARTGLAGGTDTQYF. CDR3 nucleotides: TGCAGTGCTAGGACGGGACTAGCGGGAGGTACAGATACGCAGTATTTT.

This clonotype is medium-sized by share. This chain links TRBV30 with TRBJ2-3, with TRBD2 identical over 9 bases. This CDR3 is built from 15 residues. V shed 2 bases and J 2 bases; nucleotides not matched to a gene: 5. Germline V gives CDR1 GTSNPN, CDR2 SVGIG (reference sequence). The CDR3 DNA reads TGTGCCTGGAGTCCGACTAGCGGAAACACAGATACGCAGTATTTT. Amino acid sequence: CAWSPTSGNTDTQYF.

This CDR3 is CASSSGRLYGYTF. The CDR3 DNA follows: TGTGCCAGCAGTTCAGGACGGCTCTATGGCTACACCTTC. The chain is built from TRBV27 and TRBJ1-2; the D is unclear. Germline V gives CDR1 MNHEY, CDR2 SMNVEV (reference sequence). V dropped 4 bases and J dropped 4 bases, with 10 bases sitting between them. The CDR3 is made up of 13 amino acids.

This clonotype is classed as medium-sized. V is TRBV19 and J is TRBJ1-5, with D possibly being TRBD1 (6 bases). The V and J ends lost 6 bases and 5 bases respectively, with 11 bases between them. This CDR3 is 13 amino acids long. The germline CDR1 and CDR2 sequences are LNHDA and SQIVND (reference sequence). This CDR3 reads CASRGAGDQPQHF. In nucleotides, the CDR3 is TGTGCCAGTAGGGGGGCTGGGGATCAGCCCCAGCATTTT.

Judged by abundance, this clonotype is medium-sized (0.01 to 0.1%). The chain joins TRBV7-9 to TRBJ2-2, with D maybe TRBD2 (5 bases). V dropped 5 bases and J dropped 0 bases, with 10 bases sitting between them. The CDR3 has 15 residues. The germline V gene encodes CDR1 SEHNR and CDR2 FQNEAQ (reference sequence). CDR3 protein: CASSPATTNTGELFF. In nucleotides, the CDR3 is TGTGCCAGCAGCCCGGCGACTACGAACACCGGGGAGCTGTTTTTT.

This clonotype is medium-sized (0.01 to 0.1%). The rearrangement uses TRBV5-1 and TRBJ2-2; 11 nucleotides match TRBD2. The ends lost 2 bases at V and 1 base at J; junction bases unmatched: 4. CDR1 is SGHRS and CDR2 is YFSETQ in the germline V gene. The CDR3 extends over 17 amino acids. In DNA form, the CDR3 reads TGCGCCAGCAGCTTATTTGGACTAGCGGGGAACACCGGGGAGCTGTTTTTT. This translates into CASSLFGLAGNTGELFF.

By share, this clonotype ranks as medium-sized. This sequence joins TRBV5-1 and TRBJ2-1, with D hard to call. Germline V gives CDR1 SGHRS, CDR2 YFSETQ. V shed 5 bases and J shed 9 bases, with 15 bases lying between them. The CDR3 runs 13 residues. The DNA for the CDR3 is TGCGCCAGCAGTTGGTTCCTAGGATTTGAGCAGTTCTTC. Its protein product is CASSWFLGFEQFF.

This clonotype is labeled as medium-sized. The rearrangement links TRBV28 to TRBJ1-1; D remains unclear. The CDR3 contains 14 residues. CDR1 MDHEN and CDR2 SYDVKM come from the germline V gene. Trimming cost V 1 base and J 1 base, with 7 bases left between them. The CDR3 sequence is CASSLSSRNTEAFF. DNA of the CDR3: TGTGCCAGCAGTTTATCATCCAGGAACACTGAAGCTTTCTTT.